This TCR beta chain was captured by sequencing in a study of cytomegalovirus exposure and HLA in healthy donors. Remarks on this clone: The target antigen is unknown.

Broader study findings: In vitro assays verified that three CMV-associated chains recognized CMV antigens specifically. Reported performance of the classifier showed diagnosis of cytomegalovirus status with high specificity and sensitivity. Segments of the TCR beta V type were, in most cases, productive about 90% or about 30% of the time in an earlier analysis.

The PCR made use of 60 Vbeta and 13 Jbeta primers. The protocol was immunoSEQ multiplex PCR, while the TCRdb copy is restricted to in-frame clones and leaves out a portion. Here the sample spans more than 25,000 clones, 70% being singletons. Sequencing input: PBMCs. The TCR was taken from a woman between 45 and 60 years old in good health and CMV-seronegative.

DNA for the CDR3: TGCGCCAGCAGCCAGACAGGGACTGGAAACACCATATATTTT. Protein: CASSQTGTGNTIYF. The rearrangement links TRBV5-1 to TRBJ1-3; 7 bases line up with TRBD1. CDR1 and CDR2 (germline): SGHRS, YFSETQ. J lost 2 bases, V lost 4 bases, and 3 bases had no gene match. The CDR3 runs 14 residues.